One and the same sample provided the 24 T cell receptor beta chains below, sequenced in a study of identical twins (dated by TCRdb to the mid-2010s). The receptor library was made with 5' RACE. These reads were obtained on an Illumina HiSeq 2000. Clones were called with MiXCR by TCRdb after fastp trimmed the public reads at Q25, and only in-frame beta chains were retained. Rows are combined by CDR3 protein, so each entry shows the most common genes and DNA. Present in this sample are some 590,000 distinct CDR3 sequences, more than 9% of which were seen just once. Under 3.5% of the sample lies in the top ten. These same data were also listed under a study on yellow fever vaccine responses in identical twins.

Specimen: PBMCs. The receptors originated from a woman under 30 in good health.

The chain is built from TRBV12-3 or TRBV12-4 and TRBJ2-7; D is unresolved. The V end was cut by 7 bases, the J end by 7 bases, with 14 bases between. The CDR3 spans 12 residues. CDR3 in amino acids: CASTSKGSEQYF. CDR3 DNA sequence: TGTGCCAGCACCTCCAAAGGGTCTGAGCAGTACTTC.

At least ten counts were recorded for this clonotype. J is TRBJ2-7 and V is TRBV7-2; D is perhaps TRBD2 (6 bases). V was clipped by 2 bases and J by 5 bases, with 13 bases between them. The CDR3 is 14 residues long. The germline CDR1 and CDR2 sequences are SGHTA and FQGNSA. In DNA, the CDR3 is TGTGCCAGCAGCTTATCGACTAGACCCCACGAGCAGTACTTC. It codes for CASSLSTRPHEQYF.

This clonotype was recorded a few times. The CDR3 nucleotides read TGTGCCAGCAGTGAAATACTAGCGGGGGGTTTTAATGAGCAGTTCTTC. Residues: CASSEILAGGFNEQFF. This chain joins TRBV6-1 and TRBJ2-1; 12 bases line up with TRBD2. Trimming took 2 bases from V and 7 from J; bases not matched to a gene: 6. The CDR3 spans 16 residues. Germline values: CDR1 MNHNS, CDR2 SASEGT.

The gene calls are TRBV12-3 or TRBV12-4 and TRBJ2-1, with 12 bases fitting TRBD2. The CDR3 runs 20 residues. The ends lost 0 bases at V and 3 bases at J; junction bases unmatched: 12. As DNA, the CDR3 is TGTGCCAGCAGTTTAGCCTCCCGAAGGACTAGCGGGATCCTCTACAATGAGCAGTTCTTC. It is translated as CASSLASRRTSGILYNEQFF.

This clonotype was recorded many times. V usage is TRBV6-2 or TRBV6-3 and J usage is TRBJ1-5; D might be TRBD1 (6 bases). CDR1 and CDR2 from the germline V gene are MNHEY and SVGEGT. This CDR3 spans 14 amino acids. Trimming removed 2 bases from V and 2 bases from J, with 7 bases in between. The CDR3 nucleotides read TGTGCCAGCAGTTACGGGGGCGGCAATCAGCCCCAGCATTTT. The encoded protein is CASSYGGGNQPQHF.

This sequence joins TRBV7-6 and TRBJ2-1; possible D gene TRBD1, 5 bases. CDR3 length: 12 residues. V gave up 1 base and J gave up 12 bases, with 10 bases separating them. CDR1 SGHVS and CDR2 FNYEAQ come from the germline V gene. The CDR3 is CASSLEGTGQFF. The CDR3 nucleotides are TGTGCCAGCAGCTTAGAGGGTACAGGGCAGTTCTTC.

The V gene is TRBV3-1, the J gene TRBJ2-7, with TRBD2 as a possible D gene (5 bases). V lost 1 base and J 2 bases, leaving 9 bases between the germline ends. The CDR3 consists of 14 residues. Looked up from germline, CDR1 is LGHDT and CDR2 is YNNKEL (reference sequence). The CDR3 DNA sequence: TGTGCCAGCAGCCAAGGGAAGCGGACCTACGAGCAGTACTTC. Translation gives CASSQGKRTYEQYF.

In this sample, this clonotype turned up a few times. This chain uses TRBV20-1 with TRBJ2-5, with D unclear. The length of the CDR3 is 12 residues. From germline, CDR1 is DFQATT and CDR2 SNEGSKA (reference sequence). V shed 1 base and J shed 5 bases, with 8 bases lying between them. CDR3 amino acids: CSARGLEETQYF. As DNA, the CDR3 is TGCAGTGCTAGAGGATTGGAGGAGACCCAGTACTTC.

A note on this clonotype: One junction end does not reproduce the germline sequence, and a read error may be involved. This sequence joins TRBV9 and TRBJ2-1, with 10 bases fitting TRBD2. The CDR3 runs to 16 residues. Germline values: CDR1 SGDLS, CDR2 YYNGEE. The CDR3 DNA reads as TGTGCCAGCAGTGTAGGACTAGCGGAAACCTACAATGAGCAGTTCTTC. Encoded protein: CASSVGLAETYNEQFF. Full variable domain (rest looked up from reference TRBV9 and TRBJ2-1): DSGVTQTPKHLITATGQRVTLRCSPRSGDLSVYWYQQSLDQGLQFLIQYYNGEERAKGNILERFSAQQFPDLHSELNLSSLELGDSALYFCASSVGLAETYNEQFFGPGTRLTVL.

This clonotype appeared many times. DNA of the CDR3: TGTGCCAGCAGTTTACTAGCGGGGGGCCCGTACGAGCAGTACTTC. The encoded protein is CASSLLAGGPYEQYF. The V gene is TRBV6-5, the J gene TRBJ2-7, with 12 bases matching TRBD2. With V trimmed by 4 bases and J by 4 bases, 5 bases remained unmatched. From germline, CDR1 is MNHEY and CDR2 SVGAGI. The CDR3 extends over 15 amino acids.

This clonotype turned up a few times. V usage is TRBV6-1 and J usage is TRBJ2-7; D is ambiguous. This CDR3 region has 14 residues. Trimming stripped 7 bases from V and 5 bases from J, with 18 bases between. The germline V gene encodes CDR1 MNHNS and CDR2 SASEGT. CDR3 region: CASIPPGKGHEQYF. CDR3 sequence (DNA): TGTGCCAGCATCCCCCCTGGAAAAGGGCACGAGCAGTACTTC.

The CDR3 is CASSWGINEQFF. CDR3 DNA: TGTGCCAGCAGCTGGGGGATCAATGAGCAGTTCTTC. The chain is built from TRBV7-9 and TRBJ2-1, with D tentatively TRBD1 or TRBD2 (5 bases each). The length of the CDR3 is 12 residues. In germline, CDR1 is SEHNR, CDR2 FQNEAQ (reference sequence). The V end was cut by 4 bases, the J end by 6 bases, with 7 bases between.

The rearrangement uses TRBV24-1 and TRBJ1-4; no firm D call. The CDR3 covers 14 residues. Germline values: CDR1 KGHDR, CDR2 SFDVKD. V dropped 5 bases and J dropped 7 bases, with 13 bases sitting between them. The CDR3 nucleotides read TGTGCCACCAGTGTGGGGATATGGAGTGAAAAACTGTTTTTT. Translation: CATSVGIWSEKLFF.

This clonotype was observed at least ten times. The chain is built from TRBV11-1 and TRBJ2-1; D remains ambiguous. Trimming pared 5 bases from V and 6 bases from J, leaving 17 bases between. This CDR3 has 15 amino acids. Germline V lookup: CDR1 SGHAT, CDR2 FQDESV (reference sequence). The CDR3 loop reads CASSPAFVFGNEQFF. As DNA, the CDR3 is TGTGCCAGCAGCCCGGCTTTCGTATTTGGCAATGAGCAGTTCTTC.

This clonotype has at least ten counts. The chain links TRBV21-1 to TRBJ2-5; TRBD1 was called by the table and not checked on the DNA. TRBV21-1 is described as a pseudogene. CDR3 length: 12 amino acids. CDR3 sequence (DNA): TGTGCCAGCAGCAGGGACAGGGAGACCCAGTACTTC. It translates to CASSRDRETQYF.

This clonotype appeared many times. The chain uses TRBV4-3 and TRBJ2-3; D is undetermined. Germline CDR1 reads LGHNA; CDR2 reads YSLEER. V was shortened by 1 base and J by 0 bases, with 8 bases between the two germline ends. CDR3 length: 15 residues. CDR3 sequence (DNA): TGCGCCAGCAGCCAAGGGCACCCCAGCACAGATACGCAGTATTTT. Protein product: CASSQGHPSTDTQYF.

This clonotype came up many times. J is TRBJ2-1 and V is TRBV9; no definite D call. The V gene lost 3 bases and the J gene lost 3 bases, with 10 bases spanning the gap. Germline V CDR1 and CDR2: SGDLS, YYNGEE. The CDR3 is 14 amino acids. In nucleotides, the CDR3 is TGTGCCAGCAGCGGCCTCGGCAGCTACAATGAGCAGTTCTTC. Its protein product is CASSGLGSYNEQFF.

The chain joins TRBV7-9 to TRBJ2-3, with 9 bases matching TRBD1. The J segment lost 4 bases and the V segment lost 5 bases, leaving 10 bases of the junction unmatched. The CDR3 has 16 residues. Germline CDR1 and CDR2: SEHNR and FQNEAQ (reference sequence). The CDR3 region has the DNA TGTGCCAGCAGCACGAACAGGGGGCGCGGGTCAGATACGCAGTATTTT. Its translation is CASSTNRGRGSDTQYF.

In its sample, this clonotype was seen a few times. The chain has TRBV12-3 or TRBV12-4 and TRBJ1-6; 8 bases align to TRBD1. The ends lost 7 bases at V and 10 bases at J; junction bases unmatched: 18. This CDR3 has 17 amino acids. The DNA for the CDR3 is TGTGCCAGCACTTTTCTGGGGACAGGCGACGTCGCCTCACCCCTCCACTTT. It codes for CASTFLGTGDVASPLHF.

This clonotype has only a few counts. This rearrangement joins TRBV7-9 to TRBJ2-1; 10 bases align to TRBD2. CDR1 and CDR2 from the germline V gene are SEHNR and FQNEAQ (reference sequence). The CDR3 extends over 14 amino acids. J was trimmed by 7 bases and V by 1 base; bases with no gene match: 1. CDR3 nucleotides: TGTGCCAGCAGCTTAGAGACTAGCGGGAATGAGCAGTTCTTC. Encoded protein: CASSLETSGNEQFF. Full variable domain (remainder filled in from reference TRBV7-9 and TRBJ2-1): DTGVSQNPRHKITKRGQNVTFRCDPISEHNRLYWYRQTLGQGPEFLTYFQNEAQLEKSRLLSDRFSAERPKGSFSTLEIQRTEQGDSAMYLCASSLETSGNEQFFGPGTRLTVL.

This clonotype was seen repeatedly, ten times or more. V and J are TRBV6-5 and TRBJ2-1, with 8 bases matching TRBD2. The CDR3 has 18 residues. The V segment lost 4 bases and the J segment 5 bases; nucleotides outside the gene matches: 16. The germline CDR1 and CDR2 sequences are MNHEY and SVGAGI. The CDR3 reads CASSSRSGTKLINNEQFF. As DNA, the CDR3 is TGTGCCAGCAGTTCCCGTAGCGGGACCAAATTAATAAACAATGAGCAGTTCTTC.

Only a few counts were recorded for this clonotype. The chain carries TRBV4-3 and TRBJ2-1, with D possibly TRBD1 on 5 matching bases. The V end lost 0 bases, the J end lost 2 bases, and 11 bases lay between the germline ends. CDR1 and CDR2 (germline): LGHNA, YSLEER. The CDR3 sequence is 16 residues long. The CDR3 sequence is CASSQDWGGTYNEQFF. As DNA, the CDR3 is TGCGCCAGCAGCCAAGATTGGGGCGGTACCTACAATGAGCAGTTCTTC.

The sample holds a few counts of this clonotype. The chain carries TRBV7-9 and TRBJ2-7; TRBD2 agrees at 7 bases. Germline trimming cut 7 bases from V and 2 bases from J; bases unmatched to any gene: 8. The germline V gene has CDR1 SEHNR and CDR2 FQNEAQ (reference sequence). The CDR3 loop spans 14 amino acids. This CDR3 reads CASKPGRETYEQYF. DNA for the CDR3: TGTGCCAGCAAACCAGGGCGGGAGACCTACGAGCAGTACTTC.

This clonotype was counted a few times. The genes are TRBV6-1 and TRBJ2-7, with D possibly matching TRBD1 (6 bases). The germline CDR1 and CDR2 sequences are MNHNS and SASEGT. Trimming shortened V by 3 bases and J by 1 base, and 13 bases separated the two germline ends. There are 15 residues in the CDR3. The CDR3 DNA sequence: TGTGCCAGCAGTGACGAGGACAGCCAATCCTACGAGCAGTACTTC. Its translation is CASSDEDSQSYEQYF.